This T cell receptor beta chain comes out of a study of T cell responses to AZD1222 COVID-19 vaccine. Overall study findings and caveats: Spike-spanning, vaccine-associated CD4 TCRs were dominant at 160-218 and 743-854. Only six AZD1222 recipients tested seropositive at baseline. Close to half of all spike-specific TCRs reportedly target regions of the variants that are unmutated.

Details on this clone: Its target is not known.

The protocol was immunoSEQ multiplex PCR, while the TCRdb copy is restricted to in-frame clones and leaves out a portion. The table lists 150,000 or so clones, 85% to 95% of them singletons, with approximately 0.97% in the top ten. Germline V CDR1 and CDR2: SGHTA, FQGTGA. V shed 1 base and J shed 2 bases, with 5 bases lying between them. This CDR3 is built from 14 residues. The sample in question was peripheral blood, obtained on day 0 of AZD1222 vaccination. This clonotype originated in an adult in good health. The chain joins TRBV7-3 to TRBJ2-2, with no clear D. The DNA for the CDR3 is TGTGCCAGCAGCTTAAGTGGCAACACCGGGGAGCTGTTTTTT. Encoded protein: CASSLSGNTGELFF.